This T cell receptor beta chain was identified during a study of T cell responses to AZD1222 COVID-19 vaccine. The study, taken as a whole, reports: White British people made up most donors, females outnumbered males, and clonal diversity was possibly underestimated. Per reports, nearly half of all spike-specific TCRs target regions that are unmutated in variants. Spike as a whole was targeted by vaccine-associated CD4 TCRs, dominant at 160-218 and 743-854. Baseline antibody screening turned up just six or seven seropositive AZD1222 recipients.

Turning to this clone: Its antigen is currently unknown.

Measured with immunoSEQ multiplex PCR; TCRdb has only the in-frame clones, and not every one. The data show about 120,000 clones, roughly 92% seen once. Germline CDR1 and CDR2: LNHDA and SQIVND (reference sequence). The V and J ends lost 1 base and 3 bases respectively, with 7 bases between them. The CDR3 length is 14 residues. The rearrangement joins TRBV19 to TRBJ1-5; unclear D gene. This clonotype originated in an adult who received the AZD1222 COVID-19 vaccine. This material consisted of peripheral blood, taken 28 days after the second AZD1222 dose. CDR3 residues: CASSIVGDNQPQHF. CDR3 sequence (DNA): TGTGCCAGTAGTATAGTTGGGGACAATCAGCCCCAGCATTTT. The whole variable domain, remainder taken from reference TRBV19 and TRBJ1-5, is DGGITQSPKYLFRKEGQNVTLSCEQNLNHDAMYWYRQDPGQGLRLIYYSQIVNDFQKGDIAEGYSVSREKKESFPLTVTSAQKNPTAFYLCASSIVGDNQPQHFGDGTRLSIL.